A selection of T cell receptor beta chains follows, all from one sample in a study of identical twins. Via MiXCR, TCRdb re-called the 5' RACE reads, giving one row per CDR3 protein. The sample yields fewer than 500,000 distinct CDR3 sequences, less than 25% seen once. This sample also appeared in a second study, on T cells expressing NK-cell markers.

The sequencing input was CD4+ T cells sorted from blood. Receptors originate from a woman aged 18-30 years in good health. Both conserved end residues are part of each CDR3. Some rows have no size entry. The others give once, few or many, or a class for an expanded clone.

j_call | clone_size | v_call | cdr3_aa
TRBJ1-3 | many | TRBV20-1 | CSARNLGQIGNTIYF
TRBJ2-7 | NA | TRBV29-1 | CSVGPSGGHEQYF
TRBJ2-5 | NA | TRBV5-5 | CASSSGGTSGQETQYF
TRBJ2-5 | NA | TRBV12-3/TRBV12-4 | CASSSQGEETQYF
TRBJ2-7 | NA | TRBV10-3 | CAISESIGRNSYEQYF
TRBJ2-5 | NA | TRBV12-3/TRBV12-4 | CASSSPGLAYETQYF
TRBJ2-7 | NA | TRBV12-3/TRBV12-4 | CASSLGVHGQYEQYF
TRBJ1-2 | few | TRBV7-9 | CASSFTGDGYTF
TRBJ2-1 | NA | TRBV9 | CASSAGIGISYNEQFF
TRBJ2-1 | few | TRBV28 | CASSLLGGDNNEQFF
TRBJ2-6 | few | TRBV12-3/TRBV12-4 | CATPRDRGYSGANVLTF
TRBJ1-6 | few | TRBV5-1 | CASSFGTGRSPLHF
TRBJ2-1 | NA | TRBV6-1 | CASRGGSGNEQFF
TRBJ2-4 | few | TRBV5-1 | CASSPSTTGNIQYF
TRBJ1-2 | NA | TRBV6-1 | CASRPGTGNYGYTF
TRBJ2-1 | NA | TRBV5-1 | CASSGGTSSYNEQFF
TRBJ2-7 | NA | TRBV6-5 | CASSSLGGAVEEQYF
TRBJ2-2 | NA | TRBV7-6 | CASSRDRGVGELFF
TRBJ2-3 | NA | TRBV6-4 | CASSDQRGGGGGTDTQYF
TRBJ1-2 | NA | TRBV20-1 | CSAEQGNNGYTF
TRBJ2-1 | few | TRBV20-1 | CSAMRGLAGVNEQFF
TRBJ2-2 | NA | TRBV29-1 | CSVSRATGELFF
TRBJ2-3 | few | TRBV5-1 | CASSLGYRTSGTDTQYF
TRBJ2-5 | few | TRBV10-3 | CAISESTEGETQYF
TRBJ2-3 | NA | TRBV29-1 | CSVENPGDTQYF
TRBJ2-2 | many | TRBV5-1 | CASSPQGGTGELFF
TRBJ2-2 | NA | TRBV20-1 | CSARRGFTGELFF
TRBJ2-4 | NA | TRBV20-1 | CSATPDRASQSSIQYF
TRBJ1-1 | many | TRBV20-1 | CSARDLTNTEAFF
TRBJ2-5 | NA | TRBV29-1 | CSLRQNQETQYF
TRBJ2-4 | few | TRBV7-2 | CASSPLTSGAKNIQYF
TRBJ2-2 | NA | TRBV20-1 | CSARGQGLNTGELFF
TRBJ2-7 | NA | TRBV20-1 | CSARKTGQFYEQYF
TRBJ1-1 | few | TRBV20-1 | CSARTSREAFF
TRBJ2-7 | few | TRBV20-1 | CSAMGGSYEQYF
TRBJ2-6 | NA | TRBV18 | CASSPPVVGANVLTF
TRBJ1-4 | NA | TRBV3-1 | CASSPTFTNEKLFF
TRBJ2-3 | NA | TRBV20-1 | CSARASRLTSTDTQYF
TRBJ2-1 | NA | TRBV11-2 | CASSLGRAGYNEQFF
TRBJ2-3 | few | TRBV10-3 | CAIGAGSHTDTQYF
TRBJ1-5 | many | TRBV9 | CASSVAPSNQPQHF
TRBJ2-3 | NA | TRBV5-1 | CASSLADTSSTDTQYF
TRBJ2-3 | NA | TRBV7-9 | CASSLTGSWGTDTQYF